The rows below give T cell receptor beta chains drawn from one sample of a study of cytomegalovirus exposure and HLA in healthy donors. The table came from immunoSEQ multiplex PCR; TCRdb's copy has only in-frame clones and leaves some out. The sample contains about 120,000 clones, roughly 69% of which appear only once. Sample: PBMCs. These receptors originate from a woman in her twenties or thirties in good health and CMV-seronegative. The CDR3 runs from the conserved cysteine through the conserved F or W. Each record gives: CDR3 DNA, CDR3 protein, clone size, V gene, D gene, J gene. The D gene is left open where the match is weak. Some rows have no size entry. The others give once, few or many, or a class for an expanded clone.

CDR3 DNA: TGTGCCAGCAGTAAAGACACAAATAATTCACCCCTCCACTTT; CDR3 protein: CASSKDTNNSPLHF; clone size: NA; V gene: TRBV6-5; D gene: NA; J gene: TRBJ1-6
CDR3 DNA: TGTGCCAGCACCCGTCGGCGGGAGGGCGTCTACAATGAGCAGTTCTTC; CDR3 protein: CASTRRREGVYNEQFF; clone size: few; V gene: TRBV11-2; D gene: TRBD2; J gene: TRBJ2-1
CDR3 DNA: TGTGCCAGTAGCGCGTCGTTGGGACAGGGCAGCTCCTACGAGCAGTACTTC; CDR3 protein: CASSASLGQGSSYEQYF; clone size: once; V gene: TRBV19; D gene: TRBD1; J gene: TRBJ2-7
CDR3 DNA: TGTGCCAGCAGCTTTCAGGGGGCGACCGGGGAGCTGTTTTTT; CDR3 protein: CASSFQGATGELFF; clone size: NA; V gene: TRBV5-7; D gene: TRBD1; J gene: TRBJ2-2
CDR3 DNA: TGTGCCAGCAGCTTCGACAGTTGGAGCTCCTACGAGCAGTACTTC; CDR3 protein: CASSFDSWSSYEQYF; clone size: NA; V gene: TRBV11-2; D gene: NA; J gene: TRBJ2-7
CDR3 DNA: TGTGCCAGCAGGCGGACAACGATTAATTCACCCCTCCACTTT; CDR3 protein: CASRRTTINSPLHF; clone size: NA; V gene: TRBV28; D gene: NA; J gene: TRBJ1-6
CDR3 DNA: TGTGCCAGCTCACCGGGACTAGCGGGAAGCACAGATACGCAGTATTTT; CDR3 protein: CASSPGLAGSTDTQYF; clone size: NA; V gene: TRBV18; D gene: TRBD2; J gene: TRBJ2-3
CDR3 DNA: TGTGCAAGTCGCTTAGCGAATCGACTAGCGGGGTCCTACAATGAGCAGTTCTTC; CDR3 protein: CASRLANRLAGSYNEQFF; clone size: NA; V gene: TRBV12-2; D gene: NA; J gene: TRBJ2-1
CDR3 DNA: TGTGCCAGCTCACCCGTAACAATTGATGAGCAGTTCTTC; CDR3 protein: CASSPVTIDEQFF; clone size: NA; V gene: TRBV18; D gene: NA; J gene: TRBJ2-1
CDR3 DNA: TGTGCCAGCAGCTTAGGGGGGGACTATGGCTACACCTTC; CDR3 protein: CASSLGGDYGYTF; clone size: few; V gene: TRBV7-6; D gene: NA; J gene: TRBJ1-2
CDR3 DNA: TGTGCCAGCAGCTTACTCGCCCAGGGGGCGCCCACCTTC; CDR3 protein: CASSLLAQGAPTF; clone size: NA; V gene: TRBV7-9; D gene: TRBD1; J gene: TRBJ1-2
CDR3 DNA: TGTGCCAGCAGCGTAGGAGGGGGCCGAGAAAAACTGTTTTTT; CDR3 protein: CASSVGGGREKLFF; clone size: NA; V gene: TRBV9; D gene: TRBD1; J gene: TRBJ1-4
CDR3 DNA: TGTGCCTGGGGTGCGGGACAGGGCGGAGAGACCCAGTACTTC; CDR3 protein: CAWGAGQGGETQYF; clone size: NA; V gene: TRBV30; D gene: TRBD1; J gene: TRBJ2-5
CDR3 DNA: TGTGCCAGCAGTGCTGGACAGGGGCTCTACGAGCAGTACTTC; CDR3 protein: CASSAGQGLYEQYF; clone size: NA; V gene: TRBV6-1; D gene: TRBD1; J gene: TRBJ2-7
CDR3 DNA: TGCGCCAGCAGTGAGTCCGGGGGTGGTCAGCCCCAGCATTTT; CDR3 protein: CASSESGGGQPQHF; clone size: once; V gene: TRBV10-2; D gene: NA; J gene: TRBJ1-5
CDR3 DNA: TGTGCCAGCAGCCCGTCTTTACGGGGGTATGGCTACACCTTC; CDR3 protein: CASSPSLRGYGYTF; clone size: few; V gene: TRBV28; D gene: NA; J gene: TRBJ1-2
CDR3 DNA: TGTGCCAGCAGTACTGGGCCCCGGGGAGCTTTCTTT; CDR3 protein: CASSTGPRGAFF; clone size: NA; V gene: TRBV2; D gene: NA; J gene: TRBJ1-1
CDR3 DNA: TGTGCCAGCAGTGAACAAGGGAGAAGAGGGAACACTGAAGCTTTCTTT; CDR3 protein: CASSEQGRRGNTEAFF; clone size: once; V gene: TRBV6-1; D gene: NA; J gene: TRBJ1-1
CDR3 DNA: TGTGCCAGCAGGTTACTCACTAATGAAAAACTGTTTTTT; CDR3 protein: CASRLLTNEKLFF; clone size: NA; V gene: TRBV5-5; D gene: NA; J gene: TRBJ1-4
CDR3 DNA: TGTGCCAGCAGCTTGGATCCTCGTAACGAGCAGTACTTC; CDR3 protein: CASSLDPRNEQYF; clone size: NA; V gene: TRBV5-4; D gene: NA; J gene: TRBJ2-7
CDR3 DNA: TGTGCCACCAGCAGAGATCTAACGGGACTAGCGGGAGTCAATGAGCAGTTCTTC; CDR3 protein: CATSRDLTGLAGVNEQFF; clone size: NA; V gene: TRBV15; D gene: TRBD2; J gene: TRBJ2-1
CDR3 DNA: TGCAGCGTTGTGACAGGGGGCTACGAGCAGTACTTC; CDR3 protein: CSVVTGGYEQYF; clone size: NA; V gene: TRBV29-1; D gene: TRBD1; J gene: TRBJ2-7
CDR3 DNA: TGCGCCAGCAGCCAAGGTCAGGGGTCAACATACAATGAGCAGTTCTTC; CDR3 protein: CASSQGQGSTYNEQFF; clone size: few; V gene: TRBV4-1; D gene: NA; J gene: TRBJ2-1
CDR3 DNA: TGTGCCAGCAGCCCCCCATATCGAAGCCTTTCCTACGAGCAGTACTTC; CDR3 protein: CASSPPYRSLSYEQYF; clone size: NA; V gene: TRBV11-2; D gene: NA; J gene: TRBJ2-7
CDR3 DNA: TGTGCCAGCAGTCGACACTCCAACTATGGCTACACCTTC; CDR3 protein: CASSRHSNYGYTF; clone size: NA; V gene: TRBV6-6; D gene: NA; J gene: TRBJ1-2
CDR3 DNA: TGTGCCAGCAGCTCCGGACAGGCCTATGAAAAACTGTTTTTT; CDR3 protein: CASSSGQAYEKLFF; clone size: NA; V gene: TRBV28; D gene: TRBD1; J gene: TRBJ1-4
CDR3 DNA: TGCGCCAGCAGCCAAGTCCTGACGCGCGGGAGAGAAGACAATGAGCAGTTCTTC; CDR3 protein: CASSQVLTRGREDNEQFF; clone size: NA; V gene: TRBV4-1; D gene: TRBD2; J gene: TRBJ2-1
CDR3 DNA: TGTGCCAGCAGTTTAGGGACAGGGGGGAACACTGAAGCTTTCTTT; CDR3 protein: CASSLGTGGNTEAFF; clone size: NA; V gene: TRBV6-1; D gene: TRBD1; J gene: TRBJ1-1
CDR3 DNA: TGTGCCAGCTCCCTATCTAGCCAGGGAGGCACTGAAGCTTTCTTT; CDR3 protein: CASSLSSQGGTEAFF; clone size: NA; V gene: TRBV18; D gene: NA; J gene: TRBJ1-1
CDR3 DNA: TGTGCCAGCAGTGAAAGGGGACAGCATAACTATGGCTACACCTTC; CDR3 protein: CASSERGQHNYGYTF; clone size: few; V gene: TRBV6-1; D gene: TRBD1; J gene: TRBJ1-2
CDR3 DNA: TGTGCCAGCAGCTTGTTGTCCGGGACTGTAAATAAGCAGTACTTC; CDR3 protein: CASSLLSGTVNKQYF; clone size: NA; V gene: TRBV5-6; D gene: NA; J gene: TRBJ2-7
CDR3 DNA: TGTGCCATCAGTGAATCGGCGGGAGCGGGGGCAGATACGCAGTATTTT; CDR3 protein: CAISESAGAGADTQYF; clone size: few; V gene: TRBV10-3; D gene: TRBD2; J gene: TRBJ2-3
CDR3 DNA: TGTGCCTGGAGTGCACAGGGATTCGTCCTGACTTTC; CDR3 protein: CAWSAQGFVLTF; clone size: NA; V gene: TRBV30; D gene: NA; J gene: TRBJ2-6
CDR3 DNA: TGTGCCAAGGGAGGGGGTGGCTACACCTTC; CDR3 protein: CAKGGGGYTF; clone size: NA; V gene: TRBV19; D gene: NA; J gene: TRBJ1-2
CDR3 DNA: TGTGCCAGCAGCTCCCCCGGGACTAGCGGGAGGGGGACCCAGTACTTC; CDR3 protein: CASSSPGTSGRGTQYF; clone size: NA; V gene: TRBV28; D gene: TRBD2; J gene: TRBJ2-5
CDR3 DNA: TGTGCCAGCATCCAAGGGACCGGGAGGTCCGCCTACGAGCAGTACTTC; CDR3 protein: CASIQGTGRSAYEQYF; clone size: NA; V gene: TRBV7-2; D gene: TRBD2; J gene: TRBJ2-7
CDR3 DNA: TGCAGCGTTGAAAGCGTACAGGGGAATACGCAGTATTTT; CDR3 protein: CSVESVQGNTQYF; clone size: NA; V gene: TRBV29-1; D gene: TRBD1; J gene: TRBJ2-3
CDR3 DNA: TGCGCCAGCAGCCAGTCGGGACTAGCGGGAGGAAAAAAGAGCTACAATGAGCAGTTCTTC; CDR3 protein: CASSQSGLAGGKKSYNEQFF; clone size: NA; V gene: TRBV4-1; D gene: TRBD2; J gene: TRBJ2-1
CDR3 DNA: TGTGCCAGCAGCGTGGATGGCGGGCAACACACCGGGGAGCTGTTTTTT; CDR3 protein: CASSVDGGQHTGELFF; clone size: once; V gene: TRBV9; D gene: NA; J gene: TRBJ2-2
CDR3 DNA: TGTGCCACGGGAGCGCTCTCCTACGAGCAGTACTTC; CDR3 protein: CATGALSYEQYF; clone size: NA; V gene: TRBV28; D gene: NA; J gene: TRBJ2-7
CDR3 DNA: TGCGCCAGCAGCAAACGACTAGCGGAAGGCACAGATACGCAGTATTTT; CDR3 protein: CASSKRLAEGTDTQYF; clone size: NA; V gene: TRBV5-1; D gene: TRBD2; J gene: TRBJ2-3
CDR3 DNA: TGTGCCAGCAGCCAAGATCGGGCGACTAGCGGGAGATTTGAGACCCAGTACTTC; CDR3 protein: CASSQDRATSGRFETQYF; clone size: once; V gene: TRBV4-2; D gene: TRBD2; J gene: TRBJ2-5
CDR3 DNA: TGTGCCAGCAGTTTAGCGGGAGGCTACAATGAGCAGTTCTTC; CDR3 protein: CASSLAGGYNEQFF; clone size: NA; V gene: TRBV28; D gene: TRBD2; J gene: TRBJ2-1
CDR3 DNA: TGTGCCAGCAGCGAAGGGGGCCCGGGACTAGCCGACTTTCGCTCTTACAATGAGCAGTTCTTC; CDR3 protein: CASSEGGPGLADFRSYNEQFF; clone size: NA; V gene: TRBV7-8; D gene: TRBD2; J gene: TRBJ2-1
CDR3 DNA: TGCGCCAGCAGCTTGTACAGGGACGATTCTGAAGCTTTCTTT; CDR3 protein: CASSLYRDDSEAFF; clone size: NA; V gene: TRBV5-1; D gene: NA; J gene: TRBJ1-1
CDR3 DNA: TGTGCCAGCAGCCTCGGGATCGGACGGTATAATTCACCCCTCCACTTT; CDR3 protein: CASSLGIGRYNSPLHF; clone size: NA; V gene: TRBV16; D gene: NA; J gene: TRBJ1-6
CDR3 DNA: TGTGCCACCAGCAGAGACAGGCGAGGGAACTATGGCTACACCTTC; CDR3 protein: CATSRDRRGNYGYTF; clone size: NA; V gene: TRBV15; D gene: NA; J gene: TRBJ1-2
CDR3 DNA: TGTGCCAGCACTTCGGACAGAGCTAGCACAGATACGCAGTATTTT; CDR3 protein: CASTSDRASTDTQYF; clone size: few; V gene: TRBV2; D gene: NA; J gene: TRBJ2-3
CDR3 DNA: TGTGCCAGCAGCGGGACTAGTTGGCACACCGGGGAGCTGTTTTTT; CDR3 protein: CASSGTSWHTGELFF; clone size: NA; V gene: TRBV9; D gene: TRBD2; J gene: TRBJ2-2
CDR3 DNA: TGTGCCAGCAGTCCCGGACAGGGAAATGATGAGCAGTTCTTC; CDR3 protein: CASSPGQGNDEQFF; clone size: NA; V gene: TRBV27; D gene: TRBD1; J gene: TRBJ2-1
CDR3 DNA: TGTGCCAGTAGTGTATCTACCGATTTCAACTATAATTCACCCCTCCACTTT; CDR3 protein: CASSVSTDFNYNSPLHF; clone size: NA; V gene: TRBV19; D gene: NA; J gene: TRBJ1-6
CDR3 DNA: TGTGCCAGCAGCCGCGACAAGGTCACTGAAGCTTTCTTT; CDR3 protein: CASSRDKVTEAFF; clone size: NA; V gene: TRBV2; D gene: NA; J gene: TRBJ1-1
CDR3 DNA: TGTGCCATCAGTGAGTCGACATACAATGAGCAGTTCTTC; CDR3 protein: CAISESTYNEQFF; clone size: NA; V gene: TRBV10-3; D gene: NA; J gene: TRBJ2-1
CDR3 DNA: TGTGCCATCAGTGGGGCCAGCACGAGCTCTGGAAACACCATATATTTT; CDR3 protein: CAISGASTSSGNTIYF; clone size: NA; V gene: TRBV10-3; D gene: NA; J gene: TRBJ1-3
CDR3 DNA: TGCAGCGTAAGCGGGAGGGCGCAGTATTTT; CDR3 protein: CSVSGRAQYF; clone size: NA; V gene: TRBV29-1; D gene: TRBD2; J gene: TRBJ2-3